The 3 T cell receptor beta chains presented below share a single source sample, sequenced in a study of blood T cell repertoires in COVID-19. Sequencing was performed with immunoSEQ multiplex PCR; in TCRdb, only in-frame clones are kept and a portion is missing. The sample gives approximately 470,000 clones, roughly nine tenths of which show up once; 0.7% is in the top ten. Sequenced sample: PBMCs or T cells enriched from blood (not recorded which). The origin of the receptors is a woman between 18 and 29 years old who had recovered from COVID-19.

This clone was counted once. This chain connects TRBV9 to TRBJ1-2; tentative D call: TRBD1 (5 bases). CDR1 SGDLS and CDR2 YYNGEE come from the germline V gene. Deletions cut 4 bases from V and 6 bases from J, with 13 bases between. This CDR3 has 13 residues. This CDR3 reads CASSSGGGDGYTF. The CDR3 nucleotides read TGTGCCAGCAGCTCTGGGGGAGGGGATGGCTACACCTTC.

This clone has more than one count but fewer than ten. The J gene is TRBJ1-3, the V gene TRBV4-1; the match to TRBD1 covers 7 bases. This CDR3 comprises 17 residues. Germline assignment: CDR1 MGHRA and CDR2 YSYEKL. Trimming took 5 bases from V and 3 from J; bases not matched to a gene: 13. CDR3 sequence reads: CASSSGLTGINGNTIYF. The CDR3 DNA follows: TGCGCCAGCAGCTCTGGATTGACAGGGATTAATGGAAACACCATATATTTT.

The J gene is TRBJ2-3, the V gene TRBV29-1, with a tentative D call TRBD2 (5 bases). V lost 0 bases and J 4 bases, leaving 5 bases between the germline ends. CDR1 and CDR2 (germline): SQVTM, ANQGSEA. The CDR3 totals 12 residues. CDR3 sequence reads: CSVEDGADTQYF. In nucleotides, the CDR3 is TGCAGCGTTGAAGACGGGGCAGATACGCAGTATTTT.